A single sample gave rise to the 31 T cell receptor beta chains below, sequenced in a study of T cells in Graves' hyperthyroidism and ophthalmopathy. The TCR beta CDR3 regions underwent amplification using RNA transcripts as the source. A first-round RT-PCR of the TCR CDR3 used the HTBI primer set. In TCRdb, the multiplex PCR reads were re-called with MiXCR into one record per CDR3 protein. Here the sample spans 550,000 to 850,000 distinct CDR3 sequences, roughly a sixth being singletons. Input material: blood. The receptors were gathered from a woman in her forties or fifties with Graves' hyperthyroidism that later progressed to Graves' ophthalmopathy.

The chain recombines TRBV12-5 with TRBJ2-5; D unclear. The CDR3 totals 13 residues. Germline assignment: CDR1 LGHNT and CDR2 FRNRAP. Between the trimmed V and J ends, which lost 3 bases and 5 bases, there was a span of 10 bases. Here the CDR3 DNA reads TGTGCTAGTGGTTTTTGGCGAAGGGAGACCCAGTACTTC. Translating it yields CASGFWRRETQYF.

This clonotype was counted a few times. CDR3 region: CATSRDVRGRGNTIYF. CDR3 DNA: TGTGCCACCAGCAGAGATGTGAGGGGTCGTGGAAACACCATATATTTT. This rearrangement joins TRBV15 to TRBJ1-3, with a tentative D call TRBD1 (5 bases). The V end lost 0 bases, the J end lost 3 bases, and 12 bases lay between the germline ends. Germline V gene sequence: CDR1 LNHNV, CDR2 YYDKDF (reference sequence). The CDR3 has 16 residues.

This chain links TRBV24-1 with TRBJ2-1, with 8 bases identical to TRBD2. CDR3 size: 16 residues. Germline loops: CDR1 KGHDR, CDR2 SFDVKD. J lost 4 bases, V lost 2 bases, and 6 bases had no gene match. The CDR3, as DNA: TGTGCCACCAGTGATTCTGGGACTAGGCGATACAATGAGCAGTTCTTC. Its translation: CATSDSGTRRYNEQFF.

A note on this clonotype: This may stem from a read error, because a much larger clone lies one nucleotide away. The chain uses TRBV11-3 and TRBJ2-7; D might be TRBD2 (7 bases). Per germline, CDR1 SGHNT and CDR2 YENEEA. The CDR3 has 15 residues. CDR3 residues: CANSLRGGVSYEQYF. The CDR3 region has the DNA TGTGCCAACAGCTTAAGGGGGGGAGTCTCCTACGAGCAGTACTTC.

There are a few counts of this clonotype. V gene TRBV6-4 combines with J gene TRBJ2-3; D unclear. Between the trimmed V and J ends, which lost 0 bases and 5 bases, there was a span of 6 bases. Germline CDR1 MRHNA, CDR2 SNTAGT. The CDR3 covers 13 residues. CDR3 protein: CASSDSTGDTQYF. Written as DNA, the CDR3 is TGTGCCAGCAGTGACTCGACCGGAGATACGCAGTATTTT.

The table lists this clonotype with many counts. This chain uses TRBV11-2 with TRBJ1-2; possibly TRBD1 for D (5 bases). Germline lookup yields CDR1 SGHAT and CDR2 FQNNGV. Trimming took 3 bases from V and 7 from J, leaving 12 bases between them. This CDR3 region has 13 residues. CDR3 sequence reads: CASSLSQVLGYTF. The CDR3 DNA sequence: TGTGCCAGCAGCTTGTCACAGGTTCTTGGCTACACCTTC.

This clonotype was detected only once. V gene TRBV6-2 or TRBV6-3 combines with J gene TRBJ1-1; 8 bases match TRBD1. This CDR3 contains 16 residues. Germline values: CDR1 MNHEY, CDR2 SVGEGT. V trimming: 2 bases; J trimming: 10 bases; junction bases outside the gene matches: 15. In DNA form, the CDR3 reads TGTGCCAGCAGTTACACCCGTCTTGGACAGGGAGCTTTAGCTTTCTTT. Translating it yields CASSYTRLGQGALAFF.

V and J are TRBV7-9 and TRBJ2-2, with D tentatively TRBD1 (5 bases). Trimming removed 4 bases from V and 0 bases from J, with 12 bases in between. Germline V lookup: CDR1 SEHNR, CDR2 FQNEAQ (reference sequence). The CDR3 totals 16 residues. CDR3 sequence reads: CASSSKGFANTGELFF. In nucleotides, the CDR3 is TGTGCCAGCAGCTCCAAGGGGTTTGCGAACACCGGGGAGCTGTTTTTT.

This clonotype was picked up a small number of times. The chain uses TRBV7-6 and TRBJ1-4; unclear D gene. The CDR3 sequence is 14 residues long. In germline, CDR1 is SGHVS, CDR2 FNYEAQ. The V gene lost 5 bases and the J gene lost 7 bases, with 14 bases spanning the gap. The CDR3 nucleotides read TGTGCCAGCAGCCCCCTGGCAGCCGCTGAAAAACTGTTTTTT. Amino acid sequence: CASSPLAAAEKLFF.

Remarks on this clonotype: A much larger clone lies a single base off, so this may be a read error. The chain uses TRBV27 and TRBJ2-7, with D maybe TRBD2 (7 bases). The CDR3 consists of 15 residues. Per the germline V gene, CDR1 is MNHEY and CDR2 is SMNVEV (reference sequence). The CDR3 loop is CASGLGGGYSYEQYF. The CDR3 nucleotides are TGTGCCAGCGGTTTGGGAGGGGGGTACTCCTACGAGCAGTACTTC.

In this sample, this clonotype turned up once. The chain is built from TRBV5-1 and TRBJ2-1, with 16 bases that match TRBD2. The CDR3 totals 19 residues. Germline trimming cut 0 bases from V and 6 bases from J; bases unmatched to any gene: 9. Germline CDR1 SGHRS, CDR2 YFSETQ. CDR3 loop: CASSLVGTSGGARSNEQFF. The DNA of the CDR3 is TGCGCCAGCAGCTTGGTCGGGACTAGCGGGGGGGCCCGTAGCAATGAGCAGTTCTTC.

The chain is built from TRBV11-3 and TRBJ1-3, with 9 bases matching TRBD1. Germline CDR1 is SGHNT and CDR2 is YENEEA. After removal of 5 bases from V and 6 bases from J, the junction contained 5 bases not matched to a gene. The CDR3 length is 14 residues. The CDR3: CASSPGTGLNTIYF. The CDR3 DNA is TGTGCCAGCAGCCCGGGGACAGGGTTAAACACCATATATTTT.

This clonotype was seen at least ten times. The chain couples TRBV30 to TRBJ1-2; D not certain. Per germline, CDR1 GTSNPN and CDR2 SVGIG (reference sequence). CDR3 length equals 13 residues. V was cut by 4 bases and J by 9 bases, with 18 bases left in between. CDR3 residues: CAWTARRVSSYTF. DNA of the CDR3: TGTGCCTGGACAGCCCGGCGGGTGTCGAGCTACACCTTC.

This clonotype was detected a few times. The chain joins TRBV19 to TRBJ1-2; D is unclear. From germline, CDR1 is LNHDA and CDR2 SQIVND (reference sequence). V was clipped by 3 bases and J by 7 bases, with 6 bases between them. The CDR3 length is 11 residues. The chain's CDR3 is CASSMGSGYTF. For the CDR3, the DNA is TGTGCCAGTAGTATGGGATCTGGCTACACCTTC. The complete variable domain, with remaining parts taken from reference TRBV19 and TRBJ1-2, reads DGGITQSPKYLFRKEGQNVTLSCEQNLNHDAMYWYRQDPGQGLRLIYYSQIVNDFQKGDIAEGYSVSREKKESFPLTVTSAQKNPTAFYLCASSMGSGYTFGSGTRLTVV.

There are many counts of this clonotype. As DNA, the CDR3 is TGTGCCAGCACCGACAGCACAGATACGCAGTATTTT. Translated: CASTDSTDTQYF. The chain joins TRBV18 to TRBJ2-3; D remains unclear. Trimming took 8 bases from V and 0 from J, leaving 6 bases between them. The germline CDR1 and CDR2 sequences are KGHSH and LQKENI. The length of the CDR3 is 12 residues.

The V gene is TRBV30, the J gene TRBJ2-5, with 9 bases that match TRBD1. Germline CDR1 reads GTSNPN; CDR2 reads SVGIG (reference sequence). V was clipped by 0 bases and J by 14 bases; unmatched bases: 4. This CDR3 region has 11 residues. CDR3 nucleotide sequence: TGTGCCTGGAGTGTCAGGGACAGGGTCTACTTC. It translates to CAWSVRDRVYF. Using reference TRBV30 and TRBJ2-5 for the parts outside the CDR3, the full variable domain is SQTIHQWPATLVQPVGSPLSLECTVEGTSNPNLYWYRQAAGRGLQLLFYSVGIGQISSEVPQNLSASRPQDRQFILSSKKLLLSDSGFYLCAWSVRDRVYFGPGTRLLVL.

To note about this clonotype: A much bigger clone sits one base away, suggesting this may be a read error. The chain is built from TRBV9 and TRBJ1-1; TRBD1 is a possible D gene (6 bases). The CDR3 has 15 residues. Per germline, CDR1 SGDLS and CDR2 YYNGEE. Here the CDR3 reads CASNVFGQTNTEAFF. The CDR3 DNA follows: TGTGCCAGCAACGTATTCGGACAGACGAACACTGAAGCTTTCTTT.

The chain employs TRBV4-1 and TRBJ2-3, with no clear D. V was trimmed by 0 bases and J by 1 base, leaving 14 bases between them. Germline CDR1 and CDR2: MGHRA and YSYEKL. CDR3 length: 17 amino acids. The CDR3 nucleotides read TGCGCCAGCAGCCAAGAGAGGTGGGCATCAGGCACAGATACGCAGTATTTT. It codes for CASSQERWASGTDTQYF.

Ten or more counts support this clonotype. This chain links TRBV18 with TRBJ2-3; D unresolved. V lost 3 bases, J lost 2 bases, and 9 bases lay in between. The CDR3 runs 14 residues. Germline V lookup: CDR1 KGHSH, CDR2 LQKENI. The CDR3 DNA reads TGTGCCAGCTCACCGCAACCGTTCACAGATACGCAGTATTTT. Translated, it gives CASSPQPFTDTQYF. The full variable domain, in which reference TRBV18 and TRBJ2-3 provide the parts outside the CDR3, is NAGVMQNPRHLVRRRGQEARLRCSPMKGHSHVYWYRQLPEEGLKFMVYLQKENIIDESGMPKERFSAEFPKEGPSILRIQQVVRGDSAAYFCASSPQPFTDTQYFGPGTRLTVL.

As for this clonotype: The junction departs from the called germline gene at one end, perhaps through a read error. The V gene is TRBV7-7, the J gene TRBJ2-5; either TRBD1 or TRBD2 may supply D (5 bases each). CDR3 size: 13 residues. CDR1 and CDR2 from the germline V gene are SSHAT and FNYEAQ (reference sequence). The CDR3 bases are TGTGCTAGCACCATGGGACCGGAAGGGACCCAGTACTTC. It yields the protein CASTMGPEGTQYF.

The J gene is TRBJ1-2, the V gene TRBV4-1; D perhaps matches TRBD1 (6 bases). The CDR3 loop spans 17 amino acids. The V gene lost 4 bases and the J gene lost 5 bases, with 23 bases spanning the gap. Germline V gene lookup returns CDR1 MGHRA and CDR2 YSYEKL. The CDR3 here is CASSPTPGRDNEYGYTF. Written as DNA, the CDR3 is TGCGCCAGCAGCCCAACCCCGGGCAGGGACAATGAGTATGGCTACACCTTC.

Details on this clonotype: A read error may produce the germline difference seen at one junction end. The chain links TRBV10-3 to TRBJ2-3; TRBD1 matches 9 bases. Germline CDR1 ENHRY, CDR2 SYGVKD. The CDR3 runs to 13 residues. The CDR3 sequence is CAIRDRGSDTQYF. The CDR3 DNA reads as TGTGCCATCCGTGACAGGGGGTCGGATACGCAGTATTTT.

The chain couples TRBV20-1 to TRBJ1-1, with D perhaps TRBD1 (5 bases). There are 13 residues in the CDR3. Germline V gene sequence: CDR1 DFQATT, CDR2 SNEGSKA (reference sequence). V lost 0 bases to trimming and J lost 12 bases, with 17 bases between them. CDR3 protein: CSARETGTPGPFF. CDR3 DNA sequence: TGCAGTGCTAGAGAAACCGGGACCCCAGGGCCTTTCTTT.

There are many counts of this clonotype. The gene calls are TRBV9 and TRBJ2-7, with 10 bases aligning to TRBD1. The CDR3 is made up of 14 amino acids. Germline values: CDR1 SGDLS, CDR2 YYNGEE. V gave up 3 bases and J gave up 4 bases; unmatched junction bases: 4. The DNA for the CDR3 is TGTGCCAGCAGCGGAGGACAGGGGGGTTACGAGCAGTACTTC. As protein: CASSGGQGGYEQYF.

A word on this clonotype: Compared with germline, one end of the junction differs, possibly owing to a read error. The chain links TRBV3-1 to TRBJ2-1; 9 nucleotides match TRBD1. Germline values: CDR1 LGHDT, CDR2 YNNKEL (reference sequence). This CDR3 comprises 15 residues. The CDR3 reads CAGSQAGTGNNEQFF. The CDR3 nucleotides read TGTGCCGGCAGTCAAGCCGGGACAGGGAACAATGAGCAGTTCTTC.

The chain is built from TRBV6-1 and TRBJ2-3; D possibly corresponds to TRBD2 (6 bases). The germline CDR1 and CDR2 sequences are MNHNS and SASEGT. The CDR3 is 12 residues long. V was shortened by 6 bases and J by 6 bases, with 10 bases between the two germline ends. The DNA for the CDR3 is TGTGCCAGCAGAACGGGGGAGGATACGCAGTATTTT. Translated, it gives CASRTGEDTQYF.

This clonotype has at least ten counts. The V call is TRBV20-1, the J call TRBJ2-3, with D maybe TRBD2 (6 bases). Trimming removed 4 bases at V and 4 bases at J, with 9 bases between. The germline CDR1 and CDR2 sequences are DFQATT and SNEGSKA (reference sequence). The CDR3 loop spans 12 amino acids. The chain's CDR3 is CSAKTSADTQYF. The CDR3 DNA follows: TGCAGTGCTAAGACTAGTGCAGATACGCAGTATTTT.

This clonotype was observed a handful of times. A much larger clone is a single base away; this may be a read error. This chain links TRBV12-3 or TRBV12-4 with TRBJ2-5; 7 bases are shared with TRBD2. This CDR3 contains 15 residues. CDR3: CASSSGTAQQEAQYF. The CDR3 nucleotides read TGTGCCAGCAGTAGCGGGACCGCCCAACAAGAGGCCCAGTACTTC.

This clonotype came up a few times. The rearrangement links TRBV19 to TRBJ1-5; TRBD1 agrees at 7 bases. V dropped 2 bases and J dropped 0; count of bases not matched to a gene: 7. CDR3 length: 17 amino acids. Germline CDR1 is LNHDA and CDR2 is SQIVND (reference sequence). The CDR3 DNA reads TGTGCCAGTAGTATACATAGGGCAGGGGGTAGCAATCAGCCCCAGCATTTT. As protein: CASSIHRAGGSNQPQHF.

The chain links TRBV6-1 to TRBJ1-2; 10 bases fit TRBD1. Losses at the gene ends were 1 base for V and 8 bases for J; bases not matched to a gene: 13. The CDR3 sequence is 17 residues long. Germline CDR1 and CDR2: MNHNS and SASEGT. The CDR3 coding sequence is TGTGCCAGCAGTGAAGAGACAGGGGGCATTTTGTTACGGGGCTACACCTTC. Amino acids: CASSEETGGILLRGYTF.

The chain employs TRBV12-3 or TRBV12-4 and TRBJ2-4; D possibly corresponds to TRBD1 (5 bases). This CDR3 is 11 amino acids long. The ends were cut back, 6 bases at V and 6 bases at J, with 6 bases in the middle. The CDR3 DNA follows: TGTGCCAGCAGCCAGGGAAACATTCAGTACTTC. As protein: CASSQGNIQYF.